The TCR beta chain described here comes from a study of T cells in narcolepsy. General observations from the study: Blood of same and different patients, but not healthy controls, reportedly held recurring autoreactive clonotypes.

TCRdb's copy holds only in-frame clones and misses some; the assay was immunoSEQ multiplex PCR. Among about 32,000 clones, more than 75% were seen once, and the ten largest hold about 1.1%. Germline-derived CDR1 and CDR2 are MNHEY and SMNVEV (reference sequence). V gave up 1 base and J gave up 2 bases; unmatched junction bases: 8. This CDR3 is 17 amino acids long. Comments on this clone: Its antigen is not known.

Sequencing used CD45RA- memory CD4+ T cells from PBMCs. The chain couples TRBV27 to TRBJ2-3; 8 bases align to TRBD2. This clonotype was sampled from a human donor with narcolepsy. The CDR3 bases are TGTGCCAGCAGTTTATACGAAGCGGGAGTTGACACAGATACGCAGTATTTT. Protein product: CASSLYEAGVDTDTQYF.